This TCR beta chain emerged from a study of response to subunit inactivated influenza vaccine. Regarding the study as a whole: It was the authors' suggestion that each seasonal influenza vaccination recruits few new T cells.

TCRdb re-derived calls from the RT-PCR reads in MiXCR, one entry per CDR3 protein. The sample shows hundreds of thousands of distinct CDR3 sequences, less than 15% of them seen only once. Notes on this clonotype: What it binds is unknown.

The CDR3 is 16 residues long. The ends were cut back, 1 base at V and 6 bases at J, with 18 bases in the middle. From germline, CDR1 is LGHDT and CDR2 YNNKEL (reference sequence). The V and J genes are TRBV3-1 and TRBJ1-2, with a tentative D call TRBD1 (5 bases). This clonotype was sampled from a man between 50 and 59 years old who received an inactivated influenza vaccine. Source: PBMCs from blood, taken roughly 15 days before vaccination. CDR3 DNA sequence: TGTGCCAGCAGCCAAGGATTCACGGGAACAGGCAATGGCTACACCTTC. This codes for CASSQGFTGTGNGYTF.